This is a list of T cell receptor beta chains from one sample in a study of T cell responses to AZD1222 COVID-19 vaccine. Measured with immunoSEQ multiplex PCR; TCRdb has only the in-frame clones, and not every one. The top ten hold 2% to 3% of the sample, which has about 170,000 clones, approximately 90% seen once. Material: peripheral blood, obtained on day 0 of AZD1222 vaccination. The source is an adult in good health. The CDR3 runs from the conserved cysteine through the conserved F or W. Each record gives: V gene, J gene, CDR3 protein.

V gene: TRBV20-1
J gene: TRBJ1-1
CDR3 protein: CSARQNTEAFF

V gene: TRBV3-1/TRBV3-2
J gene: TRBJ1-1
CDR3 protein: CASSGSLNTEAFF

V gene: TRBV28
J gene: TRBJ2-7
CDR3 protein: CASSLPLLAGRASYEQYF

V gene: TRBV3-1/TRBV3-2
J gene: TRBJ2-7
CDR3 protein: CASSQEAARRGYEQYF

V gene: TRBV7-6
J gene: TRBJ1-4
CDR3 protein: CASSLVRGEKLFF

V gene: TRBV7-9
J gene: TRBJ2-2
CDR3 protein: CASSLEAGSTGELFF

V gene: TRBV18
J gene: TRBJ1-4
CDR3 protein: CASSRGQADEKLFF

V gene: TRBV7-2
J gene: TRBJ1-3
CDR3 protein: CASSLVVQIGNTIYF

V gene: TRBV2
J gene: TRBJ2-1
CDR3 protein: CASSAGGLAGGPGNEQFF

V gene: TRBV2
J gene: TRBJ1-1
CDR3 protein: CASSETRRSTEAFF

V gene: TRBV19
J gene: TRBJ2-1
CDR3 protein: CASSKAGEQFF

V gene: TRBV24-1
J gene: TRBJ2-2
CDR3 protein: CATSDTLQGAYTGELFF

V gene: TRBV11-2
J gene: TRBJ2-1
CDR3 protein: CASSPAPLAGGAYNEQFF

V gene: TRBV5-1
J gene: TRBJ2-1
CDR3 protein: CASSPGLGTSGNNEQFF

V gene: TRBV6-1
J gene: TRBJ1-4
CDR3 protein: CASSDQIRGTTNEKLFF